The subject of this entry is one T cell receptor (beta chain). The record originates from a study of blood T cell repertoires in COVID-19. The protocol was immunoSEQ multiplex PCR, while the TCRdb copy is restricted to in-frame clones and leaves out a portion. There are a few hundred thousand clones in the sample; about 83% occur only once, and around 7.2% lies in the top ten. In germline, CDR1 is SNHLY, CDR2 FYNNEI. CDR3 length equals 15 residues. V gave up 8 bases and J gave up 5 bases; unmatched junction bases: 9. The chain combines TRBV2 with TRBJ2-1; 10 nucleotides align to TRBD2. This TCR was sampled from a woman between 45 and 60 years old with acute or convalescent COVID-19. The specimen was peripheral blood. The CDR3 spells CASGQRLAGDNEQFF. CDR3 DNA: TGTGCCAGCGGACAGAGGCTAGCGGGAGACAATGAGCAGTTCTTC.